A single sample gave rise to the 22 T cell receptor beta chains below, sequenced in a study of control samples from healthy donors and cancer patients. Sequenced by immunoSEQ multiplex PCR; TCRdb stores in-frame clones only, minus some. The sample has tens of thousands of clones, more than 80% seen once. Source material: PBMCs. The receptors derive from a man aged 25 to 45 with colorectal cancer.

V is TRBV4-1 and J is TRBJ1-2; 8 positions match TRBD1. The CDR3 runs to 16 residues. The V gene end was trimmed by 1 base and the J gene end by 6 bases; junction bases not matched to a gene: 10. Germline V gene data show CDR1 as MGHRA and CDR2 as YSYEKL. Here the CDR3 DNA reads TGCGCCAGCAGCCAAGGTCGAGGACAGGGAGTAGATGGCTACACCTTC. This codes for CASSQGRGQGVDGYTF.

This chain connects TRBV18 to TRBJ1-6, with 7 bases aligning to TRBD1. This CDR3 comprises 13 residues. Germline V gene lookup returns CDR1 KGHSH and CDR2 LQKENI. After removal of 2 bases from V and 10 bases from J, the junction contained 2 bases not matched to a gene. The CDR3 is CASSPGTDSPLHF. The CDR3 DNA sequence: TGTGCCAGCTCACCAGGGACAGACTCACCCCTCCACTTT. Variable domain in full (rest from reference TRBV18 and TRBJ1-6): NAGVMQNPRHLVRRRGQEARLRCSPMKGHSHVYWYRQLPEEGLKFMVYLQKENIIDESGMPKERFSAEFPKEGPSILRIQQVVRGDSAAYFCASSPGTDSPLHFGNGTRLTVT.

The chain joins TRBV1 to TRBJ1-2. TRBV1 is designated a pseudogene. The CDR3 length is 16 residues. In DNA form, the CDR3 reads TGCACCAGCAGCCAAGAGAAATATTTGTCCAACTATGGCTACACCTTC. Protein sequence: CTSSQEKYLSNYGYTF.

In this sample, this clone turned up once. The chain is built from TRBV4-1 and TRBJ1-4; no firm D call. This CDR3 is built from 20 residues. Germline V gene data show CDR1 as MGHRA and CDR2 as YSYEKL. Between the trimmed V and J ends, which lost 0 bases and 1 base, there was a span of 21 bases. The CDR3 region is CASSQDPSGAWIGTNEKLFF. CDR3 DNA sequence: TGCGCCAGCAGCCAAGATCCGTCAGGTGCTTGGATTGGAACTAATGAAAAACTGTTTTTT.

V gene TRBV24-1 combines with J gene TRBJ1-4; 9 bases are shared with TRBD1. In germline, CDR1 is KGHDR, CDR2 SFDVKD. V lost 3 bases to trimming and J lost 8 bases; unmatched junction nucleotides: 9. This CDR3 contains 16 residues. In DNA form, the CDR3 reads TGTGCCACCAGTGATCCTGCGGACAGGGGTGAGGAAAAACTGTTTTTT. Translated, it gives CATSDPADRGEEKLFF.

V and J are TRBV11-2 and TRBJ1-1; tentatively, D is TRBD1 (5 bases). This CDR3 has 16 residues. The V end lost 6 bases, the J end lost 3 bases, and 20 bases lay between the germline ends. Per the germline V gene, CDR1 is SGHAT and CDR2 is FQNNGV. The CDR3 loop reads CASRLRAVRDYTEAFF. The DNA of the CDR3 is TGTGCCAGCAGGCTCAGGGCAGTAAGGGATTACACTGAAGCTTTCTTT.

CDR3: CASSRVAGKTEAFF. The DNA of the CDR3 is TGTGCCAGCAGCCGGGTGGCGGGGAAGACTGAAGCTTTCTTT. The chain links TRBV14 to TRBJ1-1, with D unresolved. V was cut by 4 bases and J by 5 bases, with 14 bases left in between. This CDR3 contains 14 residues. Looked up from germline, CDR1 is SGHDN and CDR2 is FVKESK.

As regards this clone: At one boundary the junction diverges from the germline segment, which might be a read error. The V gene is TRBV6-5, the J gene TRBJ1-2; no firm D call. Germline V gene sequence: CDR1 MNHEY, CDR2 SVGAGI. CDR3 length: 16 residues. The CDR3 region has the DNA TGTGCCAGCAGTTATGGGTCACCCACCCTTAACAATGGCTACACCTTC. It is translated as CASSYGSPTLNNGYTF.

The rearrangement links TRBV18 to TRBJ1-1, with no clear D. Germline lookup yields CDR1 KGHSH and CDR2 LQKENI. The CDR3 covers 15 residues. V lost 3 bases and J lost 6, with 17 bases in between. The CDR3 loop reads CASSPPLRERAEAFF. The CDR3 bases are TGTGCCAGCTCACCCCCACTGAGGGAGAGGGCTGAAGCTTTCTTT.

J is TRBJ1-3 and V is TRBV7-2; possible D gene TRBD1, 6 bases. The CDR3 loop spans 17 amino acids. Germline assignment: CDR1 SGHTA and CDR2 FQGNSA. Between the trimmed V and J ends, which lost 5 bases and 1 base, there was a span of 18 bases. The CDR3 DNA follows: TGTGCCAGCAGCCTCTACCCACAGGGCCCGTCTGGAAACACCATATATTTT. Translation: CASSLYPQGPSGNTIYF.

This clone appeared a few times. J is TRBJ1-1 and V is TRBV5-4; no reliable D call. This CDR3 is 12 amino acids long. Germline-derived CDR1 and CDR2 are SGHNT and YYREEE (reference sequence). V lost 1 base, J lost 1 base, and 2 bases lay in between. The CDR3 bases are TGTGCCAGCAGCTTGCGGAACACTGAAGCTTTCTTT. Translating it yields CASSLRNTEAFF.

As for this clone: The sample carries other DNA sequences with the same CDR3. The chain couples TRBV3-1 (or the pseudogene TRBV3-2) to TRBJ2-2; perhaps D is TRBD1 or TRBD2 (6 bases each). Trimming pared 1 base from V and 6 bases from J, leaving 21 bases between. Germline loops: CDR1 LGHDT, CDR2 YNNKEL (reference sequence). This CDR3 has 18 residues. The CDR3 region is CASSQVQVQGGRAGELFF. In nucleotides, the CDR3 is TGTGCCAGCAGCCAAGTACAAGTACAAGGGGGGCGGGCCGGGGAGCTGTTTTTT.

The CDR3 DNA reads as TGCGCCAGCAGCCAAGAATCTCCGCTTAGCACAGATACGCAGTATTTT. Protein: CASSQESPLSTDTQYF. The chain couples TRBV4-3 to TRBJ2-3; D remains ambiguous. The V end lost 0 bases, the J end lost 0 bases, and 10 bases lay between the germline ends. This CDR3 is 16 amino acids long. Germline V gives CDR1 LGHNA, CDR2 YSLEER.

The chain links TRBV19 to TRBJ2-2; D is undetermined. V lost 6 bases to trimming and J lost 3 bases, with 8 bases between them. The CDR3 spans 13 residues. Looked up from germline, CDR1 is LNHDA and CDR2 is SQIVND (reference sequence). The CDR3 DNA follows: TGTGCCAGTAGGACCCTGGACACCGGGGAGCTGTTTTTT. This codes for CASRTLDTGELFF.

The V call is TRBV9, the J call TRBJ1-6; D might be TRBD1 (5 bases). CDR3 size: 15 residues. V was pared by 0 bases and J by 7 bases, with 11 bases between. Germline CDR1 reads SGDLS; CDR2 reads YYNGEE. The CDR3 spells CASSVVGDRNSPLHF. In DNA, the CDR3 is TGTGCCAGCAGCGTAGTAGGGGACCGAAATTCACCCCTCCACTTT. Variable domain in full (rest from reference TRBV9 and TRBJ1-6): DSGVTQTPKHLITATGQRVTLRCSPRSGDLSVYWYQQSLDQGLQFLIQYYNGEERAKGNILERFSAQQFPDLHSELNLSSLELGDSALYFCASSVVGDRNSPLHFGNGTRLTVT.

The chain has TRBV7-9 and TRBJ2-7; tentative D call: TRBD1 (6 bases). Germline CDR1 SEHNR, CDR2 FQNEAQ (reference sequence). The CDR3 is made up of 15 amino acids. Trimming shortened V by 5 bases and J by 4 bases, and 18 bases separated the two germline ends. CDR3 sequence reads: CASSLPDSASYEQYF. CDR3 in DNA: TGTGCCAGCAGCCTCCCGGACAGCGCGAGTTACGAGCAGTACTTC.

J is TRBJ1-5 and V is TRBV15; D is perhaps TRBD1 (6 bases). The CDR3 sequence is 14 residues long. V lost 2 bases to trimming and J lost 4 bases, with 9 bases between them. Germline V gene data show CDR1 as LNHNV and CDR2 as YYDKDF (reference sequence). CDR3 sequence (DNA): TGTGCCACCAGCAGAAATACAGGGAATCAGCCCCAGCATTTT. Translated, it gives CATSRNTGNQPQHF.

The chain joins TRBV5-1 to TRBJ1-4; no firm D call. The CDR3 is 14 amino acids. V dropped 0 bases and J dropped 8 bases, with 11 bases sitting between them. The V gene's germline CDR1 is SGHRS and CDR2 YFSETQ. The CDR3 nucleotides read TGCGCCAGCAGCTTGGGCCAGCTGGGCGAAAAACTGTTTTTT. This encodes CASSLGQLGEKLFF.

The chain uses TRBV5-1 and TRBJ1-3; a weak D match, TRBD1 (6 bases). Trimming pared 0 bases from V and 0 bases from J, leaving 13 bases between. Germline lookup yields CDR1 SGHRS and CDR2 YFSETQ. The CDR3 spans 17 residues. DNA for the CDR3: TGCGCCAGCAGCTTGGGTCTTGGACAGTCCTCTGGAAACACCATATATTTT. Translated: CASSLGLGQSSGNTIYF.

V usage is TRBV29-1 and J usage is TRBJ2-7; TRBD1 agrees at 7 bases. Trimming at V came to 6 bases and at J to 3 bases, leaving 8 bases not matched to a gene. The CDR3 extends over 13 amino acids. The germline gives CDR1 SQVTM, CDR2 ANQGSEA. The CDR3 DNA sequence: TGCAGCGTCCGACGGGCAGGGGGCTACGAGCAGTACTTC. This sequence encodes CSVRRAGGYEQYF.

The rearrangement uses TRBV9 and TRBJ2-2, with D perhaps TRBD1 or TRBD2 (5 bases each). This CDR3 comprises 19 residues. Germline CDR1 reads SGDLS; CDR2 reads YYNGEE. V dropped 3 bases and J dropped 5 bases, with 26 bases sitting between them. The CDR3 DNA sequence: TGTGCCAGCAGCGACCAAAACTTAACACCGGGACGACCAACCGGGGAGCTGTTTTTT. Protein: CASSDQNLTPGRPTGELFF.

The chain links TRBV10-1 to TRBJ2-1; no clear D gene. Germline loops: CDR1 WNHNN, CDR2 SYGVQD (reference sequence). The CDR3 totals 13 residues. Trimming cost V 5 bases and J 7 bases, with 12 bases left between them. In nucleotides, the CDR3 is TGCGCCAGCAGTCTTTTGGTGGGGAATGAGCAGTTCTTC. Translating it yields CASSLLVGNEQFF.